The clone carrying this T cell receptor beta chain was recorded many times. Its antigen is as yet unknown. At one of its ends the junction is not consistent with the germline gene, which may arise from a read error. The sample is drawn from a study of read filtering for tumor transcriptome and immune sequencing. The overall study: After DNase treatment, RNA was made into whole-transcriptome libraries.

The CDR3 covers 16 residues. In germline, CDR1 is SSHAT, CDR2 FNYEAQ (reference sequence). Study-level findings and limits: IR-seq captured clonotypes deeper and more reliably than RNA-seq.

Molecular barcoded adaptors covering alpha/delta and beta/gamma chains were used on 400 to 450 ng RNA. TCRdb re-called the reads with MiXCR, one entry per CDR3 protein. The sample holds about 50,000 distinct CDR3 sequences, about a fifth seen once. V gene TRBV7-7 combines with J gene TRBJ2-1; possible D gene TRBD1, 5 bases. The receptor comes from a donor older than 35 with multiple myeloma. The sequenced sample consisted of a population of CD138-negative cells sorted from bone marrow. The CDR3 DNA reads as TGTGCTAGCAGCTTAGGGTCTGGGGCCCCTGACAATGAGCAGTTCTTC. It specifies CASSLGSGAPDNEQFF.